This TCR beta chain was profiled in a study of T cells in Graves' hyperthyroidism and ophthalmopathy. Study outcomes and limitations: Peripheral blood also featured most of the thyroid clonotypes expanded above 0.001.

Germline values: CDR1 LGHNT, CDR2 FRNRAP. V was pared by 1 base and J by 4 bases, with 5 bases between. CDR3 length: 13 residues. Regions amplified from RNA transcripts were the TCR beta CDR3 regions. First-round RT-PCR with HTBI primers amplified the TCR CDR3 region. One entry per CDR3 protein, called by TCRdb with MiXCR from the multiplex PCR reads. Here the sample spans 360,000 or so distinct CDR3 sequences, about 18% being singletons. This clonotype showed up many times. Its antigen is still unknown. The source material was blood. The chain recombines TRBV12-5 with TRBJ1-5; D is unresolved. This sequence originates from a woman aged 18-29 years with Graves' hyperthyroidism. CDR3 DNA sequence: TGTGCTAGTGGTTTGGGACCAAATCAGCCCCAGCATTTT. The encoded protein is CASGLGPNQPQHF.